What follows are 5 T cell receptor beta chains derived from one specimen sequenced in a study of blood T cell repertoires in COVID-19. Generated by immunoSEQ multiplex PCR, the TCRdb table keeps only in-frame clones and is missing some. The sample holds 60,000 to 75,000 clones; 70% to 85% are singletons and the top ten take about 25%. The specimen was peripheral blood. All receptors derive from a man in his 60s with active or convalescent COVID-19.

A note on this clone: The same CDR3 can be traced to other DNA sequences in this sample. The chain has TRBV15 and TRBJ2-7; D remains ambiguous. V dropped 1 base and J dropped 3 bases, with 10 bases sitting between them. The CDR3 extends over 14 amino acids. The V gene's germline CDR1 is LNHNV and CDR2 YYDKDF (reference sequence). The CDR3 is CATSRGGGYYEQYF. Here the CDR3 DNA reads TGTGCCACCAGCAGAGGCGGCGGATACTACGAGCAGTACTTC.

Written as DNA, the CDR3 is TGTGCCAGCAGTTCCGCAACTAGCGGGGATACCGGGGAGCTGTTTTTT. Protein: CASSSATSGDTGELFF. This chain links TRBV7-3 with TRBJ2-2; 10 nucleotides match TRBD2. Unmatched junction bases numbered 9, after V lost 6 bases and J lost 5 bases. Germline V lookup: CDR1 SGHTA, CDR2 FQGTGA. CDR3 length equals 16 residues.

V and J are TRBV28 and TRBJ1-1; 9 nucleotides match TRBD1. The CDR3 spans 14 residues. Germline CDR1 MDHEN, CDR2 SYDVKM. V was pared by 7 bases and J by 3 bases, with 6 bases of the junction left unmatched. The CDR3 sequence: CASITGTGHTEAFF. The CDR3 coding sequence is TGTGCCAGCATAACCGGGACAGGGCACACTGAAGCTTTCTTT.

This clone was counted many times. This chain links TRBV3-1 (or the pseudogene TRBV3-2) with TRBJ1-1; D is ambiguous. Looked up from germline, CDR1 is LGHDT and CDR2 is YNNKEL (reference sequence). The CDR3 loop spans 13 amino acids. With 6 bases removed from V and 4 bases from J, the gap between germline ends came to 12 bases. The CDR3 reads CASSQASSTEAFF. The CDR3 nucleotides are TGTGCCAGCAGTCAGGCGTCGAGCACTGAAGCTTTCTTT.

V is TRBV10-3 and J is TRBJ1-3, with a weak D call TRBD1 (6 bases). Trimming left V 6 bases short and J 0 bases short, with 18 bases between. Germline V lookup: CDR1 ENHRY, CDR2 SYGVKD. The CDR3 extends over 17 amino acids. As DNA, the CDR3 is TGTGCCATCAGCCCGGACAGCGGTTCTAGCTCTGGAAACACCATATATTTT. Translating gives CAISPDSGSSSGNTIYF.